Reported below is one TCR beta chain. Its target antigen remains unknown. No per-base quality is available; no much larger clone lies one base away. To prepare the library, the immunoSEQ multiplex PCR assay was applied. A mixture of 60 forward primers for TCR Vbeta segments and 13 reverse primers for TCR Jbeta segments was used in the multiplex PCR. The CDR3 region of rearranged TCR beta genes was amplified from genomic DNA with a multiplex PCR assay. Amplified TCR beta libraries were sequenced as 87-base-pair reads on the Illumina HiSeq System. The paper's processing steps were these. A later analysis tallied 75 million to 95 million unique TCR beta chains across the 666 repertoires, and some 10 million of those chains were shared by two or more donors. Raw reads were error-corrected and collapsed into unique sequences with a nearest-neighbor algorithm that merged closely related sequences to remove PCR and sequencing errors. CDR3 sequences were aligned to IMGT reference sequences to assign V, D and J gene segments. Each retained sequence needed at least a six-nucleotide match to both a V gene segment and a J gene segment. A rearrangement counted as productive if the CDR3 had no stop codons and remained in frame with V and J, and every other rearrangement counted as non-productive. Following IMGT convention, CDR3 was defined as the stretch from the second conserved V-encoded cysteine to the conserved J-encoded phenylalanine. Sequences without an unambiguous match to a single V gene segment were excluded from the earlier analysis of approximately 600 of the donors. An earlier analysis of 450 to 650 of the donors called V segments functional above 56.7% productive rearrangements and segregating when the between-donor standard deviation exceeded 5%. A statistical classification framework was developed to diagnose cytomegalovirus status using the catalog of TCR beta chain sequences. In a later analysis, V and J genes were assigned by comparing TCR nucleotide sequences against IMGT/GENE-DB human TR gene sequences. In a later analysis, CDR3 sequences and most-parsimonious VDJ recombination scenarios were assigned using the TCRdist pipeline. In a later analysis, each TCR beta chain was defined by its CDR3 amino acid sequence together with its V-gene family, and reads without a unique V-gene family were excluded. To address suspected cross-contamination and a sequencing artifact, a later analysis removed a few hundred highly shared, low-generation-probability nucleotide sequences. In a later analysis, a clonal expansion index for each public chain was calculated from normalized within-repertoire ranks of inferred template counts. In a later analysis, generation probabilities were computed with a VDJ recombination model fitted to out-of-frame rearrangements, and the resulting probabilities were checked against IGoR. In a later analysis, hypergeometric tests were used to score TCR-TCR, TCR-HLA and TCR-CMV co-occurrence, with a repertoire-size bias correction applied to TCR pairs. To estimate false discovery rates, a later analysis permuted the HLA or CMV assignments 20 times. In a later analysis, co-occurring TCRs were grouped with DBSCAN, and TCRdist sequence similarity was added when clustering was performed within HLA-allele-positive subsets. Repertoires with fewer than 30,000 or more than 120,000 public chains, plus five repertoires with anomalous nucleotide sharing, were excluded from co-occurrence clustering. The table was pulled from immuneACCESS by TCRdb, which kept in-frame rearrangements only. Such tables lose some clones; where checked, under half of the loss comes from unresolved V genes, and the rest has no known cause. V and J calls and clone size are as listed in that table; D and trimming were resolved from the DNA. Present in this sample are roughly 250,000 clones, around two thirds of which were seen just once. Clones ranked in the top ten supply over 2% of the sample.

In total, 630 or so healthy bone marrow donors made up the cohort. At the time of sampling, every cohort member was nominally healthy, though immune exposures that went unrecorded were likely present. The donor tested CMV seronegative, placing the donor among the 350 to 400 seronegative members of the cohort. Every donor gave a peripheral blood sample, and the peripheral blood mononuclear cells from that sample were used for TCR beta sequencing. The Qiagen DNeasy Blood Extraction Kit was used to extract genomic DNA from the blood cell samples. V loses 6 bases, J loses 1 base, and the germline ends lie 15 bases apart. CDR1 and CDR2 were assigned from the germline V gene as SQVTM and ANQGSEA. The cysteine opens and the phenylalanine closes a CDR3 of 14 amino acids. The retained sequence is limited to the CDR3, 42 bases, with the frame set at the first base. The sample is drawn from a study of cytomegalovirus exposure and HLA in healthy donors (TCRdb year 2017). About the full investigation: An earlier analysis of 587 of the donors reported about 300 Gb of sequence data and about 120 million unique TCR beta sequences obtained from 150 million to 200 million T cells. Because of strong linkage in the cohort, a few DR-DQ haplotypes were treated as single units for association and clustering. The study was designed to test whether signatures of past pathogen exposure could be identified by cataloging public T cell receptors. The study used immunosequencing to profile the T cell repertoires of approximately 650 subjects and linked those repertoires to cytomegalovirus serostatus. In a later analysis, previously published TCR beta repertoires from fewer than 750 donors were re-analyzed and high-resolution HLA genotyping was added so that TCR occurrence patterns could be studied. Typing coverage varied by locus: roughly 629-640 donors for A, B, C, DRB1 and DQB1; about 520 for DQA1; approximately 570 for DPA1; fewer than 480 for DPB1. Along with the roughly 610-subject first cohort, a separate validation cohort of over a hundred different subjects was used. Every discovery cohort repertoire had been produced on one sequencing platform. On average, approximately 250,000 unique TCR beta nucleotide sequences were sequenced per donor among 398 genotyped donors of the cohort, with 15% to 20% of those sequences being non-productive. HLA typing covered class I and class II loci at four-digit resolution. Approximately 330 gigabases of sequencing data and around 85 million unique TCR sequences made up an early release that covered several hundred HLA-typed donors. In the later analysis, no new phenotypic data were used to find candidate immune exposures; instead, reliance was placed on TCR beta sequences and their occurrence across donors. Of the roughly 410 genotyped donors, 70% to 90% were placed in the genetic ancestry cluster associated with self-reported Caucasian donors. An earlier analysis of about 600 of the donors used high-throughput TCR beta sequencing to judge whether each TCR beta V gene segment behaved as functional or pseudogenic. High-throughput TCR immunosequencing, statistical association of individual TCRs with disease status, and machine learning were combined to predict cytomegalovirus infection status. In a later genetic analysis, genome-wide SNP genotypes for about three fifths of the roughly 670 donors were used, and that subset was treated as a discovery cohort. Donor age, sex, ethnicity and CMV serostatus were collected together with the repertoire data. Study-wide conclusions, independent of this receptor: A cluster of highly shared sequence variants was judged likely to represent a technical artifact of the sequencing pipeline. According to a later analysis, parvovirus B19, influenza, CMV and Epstein-Barr virus appeared linked to several top co-occurrence clusters. According to the authors, the approach could potentially be generalized to other disease states and immunological phenotypes. Some IMGT-functional V segments, including TRBV6-2 and TRBV6-3, could not be told apart with the 87-base-pair reads, so those segments were excluded. A further reported finding was that TCR beta sequences accurately predicted the HLA-A and HLA-B alleles for most subjects in the first cohort. Because counts were too low, some 16 rarely observed V segments, including chromosome 9 orphons, were excluded from the earlier analysis of 500 to 700 of the donors. A later analysis found that HLA-associated TCR beta chains were more clonally expanded and had lower generation probabilities than equally common non-associated chains. In a later analysis, some 17,000 TCR beta sequences were associated with specific HLA alleles at a false discovery rate of 0.05. An earlier analysis of approximately 570 of the donors showed that most TCR beta V segments appeared in productive rearrangements either about 87% or about 30% of the time, which broadly matched IMGT annotations. A total of fewer than 200 TCR beta chains were listed by the study as associated with cytomegalovirus. According to a later analysis, most CMV-associated TCR beta chains appeared to be HLA-restricted, and the HLA associations seemed to be driven largely by CMV exposure. The classifier was reported to diagnose cytomegalovirus status with high specificity and sensitivity in both the original and validation cohorts. Strong co-occurrence of HLA alleles, especially DR and DQ, made assigning TCR associations to individual alleles difficult. Because HLA typing was missing for some donors at each locus, association tests included only the typed subset. While some public TCRs were present in many individuals, most TCR sequences turned up only very rarely across donors. The cohort was sequenced for TCR beta chains only, and without alpha or paired-chain data the features that could be detected were limited. A later genetic analysis associated a missense DCLRE1C variant with V-gene and J-gene trimming of TCR beta chains, and an independent cohort replicated the association. Linkage disequilibrium might explain the correlated functional status among segregating V segments, but an unknown experimental factor could not be excluded. In vitro tests confirmed that a few of the cytomegalovirus-associated TCR beta chains recognize cytomegalovirus antigens. In a later analysis, the rate of TCR association differed among HLA loci, with DRB1 alleles having the most associated TCRs and HLA-C alleles having the fewest. Sequencing depth was assumed to be roughly uniform across donors in the presence/absence analyses, though that assumption may not hold. CMV serostatus was the only immune exposure information available for the cohort. Compared with the roughly 700-donor mean, donors in an Asian-associated ancestry cluster had fewer N-insertions in productive TCRs, according to a later genetic analysis.

The chain joins TRBV29-1 to TRBJ1-1; TRBD1 is a weak D gene call, 5 bases matching. The sample comprised PBMCs. This receptor was taken from a female donor in good health and CMV-seronegative. The DNA is TGCAGCGTGGGGCGTGTGAGCCCGAACACTGAAGCTTTCTTT. Translation gives CSVGRVSPNTEAFF. Supplemented by the reference TRBV29-1 and TRBJ1-1 proteins around the CDR3, the complete variable domain is SAVISQKPSRDICQRGTSLTIQCQVDSQVTMMFWYRQQPGQSLTLIATANQGSEATYESGFVIDKFPISRPNLTFSTLTVSNMSPEDSSIYLCSVGRVSPNTEAFFGQGTRLTVV.